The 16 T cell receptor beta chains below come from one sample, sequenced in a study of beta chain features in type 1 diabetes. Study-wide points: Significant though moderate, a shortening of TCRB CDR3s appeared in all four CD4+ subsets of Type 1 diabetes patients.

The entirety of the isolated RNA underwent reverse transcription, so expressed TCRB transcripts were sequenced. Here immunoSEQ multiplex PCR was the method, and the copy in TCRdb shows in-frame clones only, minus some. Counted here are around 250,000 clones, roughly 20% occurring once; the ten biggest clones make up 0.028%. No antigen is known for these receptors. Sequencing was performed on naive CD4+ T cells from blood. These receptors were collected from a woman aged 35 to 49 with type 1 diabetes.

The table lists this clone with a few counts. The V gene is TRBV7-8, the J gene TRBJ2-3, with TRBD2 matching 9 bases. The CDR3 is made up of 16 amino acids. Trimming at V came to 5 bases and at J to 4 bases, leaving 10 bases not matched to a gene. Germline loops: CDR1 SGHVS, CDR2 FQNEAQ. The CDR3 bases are TGTGCCAGCAGCCAGGAGGTGGCGGGAGGGCCAGATACGCAGTATTTT. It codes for CASSQEVAGGPDTQYF.

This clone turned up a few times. The CDR3 sequence: CASKVGGVQETQYF. The DNA for the CDR3 is TGTGCCAGCAAGGTGGGGGGGGTTCAAGAGACCCAGTACTTC. The V and J genes are TRBV7-2 and TRBJ2-5, with 7 bases fitting TRBD2. With V trimmed by 7 bases and J by 2 bases, 7 bases remained unmatched. The CDR3 loop spans 14 amino acids. The germline gives CDR1 SGHTA, CDR2 FQGNSA. Full variable domain (outside the CDR3, taken from reference TRBV7-2 and TRBJ2-5): GAGVSQSPSNKVTEKGKDVELRCDPISGHTALYWYRQSLGQGLEFLIYFQGNSAPDKSGLPSDRFSAERTGGSVSTLTIQRTQQEDSAVYLCASKVGGVQETQYFGPGTRLLVL.

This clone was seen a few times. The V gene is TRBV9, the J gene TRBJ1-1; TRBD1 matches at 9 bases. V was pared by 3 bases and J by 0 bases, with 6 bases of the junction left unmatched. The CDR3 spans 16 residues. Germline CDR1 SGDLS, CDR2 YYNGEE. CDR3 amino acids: CASSAGTGFMNTEAFF. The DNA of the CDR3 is TGTGCCAGCAGCGCTGGGACAGGGTTCATGAACACTGAAGCTTTCTTT.

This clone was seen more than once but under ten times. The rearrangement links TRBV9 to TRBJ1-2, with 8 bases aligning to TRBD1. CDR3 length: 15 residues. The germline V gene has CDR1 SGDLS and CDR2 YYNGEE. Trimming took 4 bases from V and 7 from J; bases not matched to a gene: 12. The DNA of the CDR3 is TGTGCCAGCAGCTACTCCCCCGGACAGGGAGGTGGCTACACCTTC. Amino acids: CASSYSPGQGGGYTF.

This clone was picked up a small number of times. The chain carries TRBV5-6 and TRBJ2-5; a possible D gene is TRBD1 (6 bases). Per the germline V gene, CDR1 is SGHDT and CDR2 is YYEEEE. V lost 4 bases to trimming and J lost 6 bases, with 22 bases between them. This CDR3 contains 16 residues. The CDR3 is CASSREGSGAPKTQYF. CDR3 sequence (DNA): TGTGCCAGCAGCCGAGAAGGGTCAGGGGCCCCCAAGACCCAGTACTTC.

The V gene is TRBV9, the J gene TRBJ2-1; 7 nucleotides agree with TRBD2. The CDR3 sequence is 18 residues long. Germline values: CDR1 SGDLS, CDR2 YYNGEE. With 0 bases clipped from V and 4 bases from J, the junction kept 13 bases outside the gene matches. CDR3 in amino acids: CASSVAGTTGSGYNEQFF. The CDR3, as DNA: TGTGCCAGCAGCGTAGCCGGGACTACGGGTAGCGGTTACAATGAGCAGTTCTTC.

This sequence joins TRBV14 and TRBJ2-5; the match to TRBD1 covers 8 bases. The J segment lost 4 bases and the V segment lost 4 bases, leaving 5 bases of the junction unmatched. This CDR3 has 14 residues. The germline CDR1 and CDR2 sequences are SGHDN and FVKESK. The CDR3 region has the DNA TGTGCCAGCAGCCCATCACAGGGGGGAGAGACCCAGTACTTC. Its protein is CASSPSQGGETQYF.

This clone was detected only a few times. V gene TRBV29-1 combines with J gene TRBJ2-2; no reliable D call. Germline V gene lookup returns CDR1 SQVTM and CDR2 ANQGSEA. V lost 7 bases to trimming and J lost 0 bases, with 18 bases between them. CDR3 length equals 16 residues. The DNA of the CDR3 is TGCAGCGGCGTCGGCGGAGACTTTTCGAACACCGGGGAGCTGTTTTTT. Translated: CSGVGGDFSNTGELFF.

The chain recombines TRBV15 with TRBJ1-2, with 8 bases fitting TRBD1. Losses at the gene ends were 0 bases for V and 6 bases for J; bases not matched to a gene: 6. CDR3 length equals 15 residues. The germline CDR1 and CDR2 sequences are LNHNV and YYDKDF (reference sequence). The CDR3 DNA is TGTGCCACCAGCAGAGATTTGCAGGGGGCGGATGGCTACACCTTC. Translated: CATSRDLQGADGYTF.

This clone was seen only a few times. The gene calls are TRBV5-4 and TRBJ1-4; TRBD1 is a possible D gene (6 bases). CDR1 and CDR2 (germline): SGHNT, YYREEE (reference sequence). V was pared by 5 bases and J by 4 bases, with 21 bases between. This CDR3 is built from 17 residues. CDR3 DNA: TGTGCCAGCAGTCTGTCGGACGCCGGGACACTTAATGAAAAACTGTTTTTT. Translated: CASSLSDAGTLNEKLFF.

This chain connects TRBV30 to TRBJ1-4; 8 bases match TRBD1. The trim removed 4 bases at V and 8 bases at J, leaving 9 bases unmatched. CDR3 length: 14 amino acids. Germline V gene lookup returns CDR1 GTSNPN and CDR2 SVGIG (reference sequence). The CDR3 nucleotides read TGTGCCTGGACCACCAGGGGGCCGCAGGAAAAACTGTTTTTT. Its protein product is CAWTTRGPQEKLFF.

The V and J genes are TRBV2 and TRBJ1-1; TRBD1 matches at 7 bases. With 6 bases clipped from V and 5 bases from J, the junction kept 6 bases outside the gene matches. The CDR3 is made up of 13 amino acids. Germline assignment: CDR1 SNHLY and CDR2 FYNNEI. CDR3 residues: CASREGTATEAFF. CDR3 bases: TGTGCCAGCAGGGAGGGGACAGCAACTGAAGCTTTCTTT.

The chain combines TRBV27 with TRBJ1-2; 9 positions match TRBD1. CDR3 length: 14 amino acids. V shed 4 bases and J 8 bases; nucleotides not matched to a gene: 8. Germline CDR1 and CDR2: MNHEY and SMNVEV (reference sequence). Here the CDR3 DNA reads TGTGCCAGCAGTTACCGACAGGGGGTAGAGGGCTACACCTTC. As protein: CASSYRQGVEGYTF.

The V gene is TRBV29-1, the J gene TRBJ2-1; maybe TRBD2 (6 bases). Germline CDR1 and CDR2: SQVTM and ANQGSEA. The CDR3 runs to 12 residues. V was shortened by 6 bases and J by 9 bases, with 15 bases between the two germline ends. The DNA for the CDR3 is TGCAGCGTGACCGTTGGGGGGAGTGAGCAGTTCTTC. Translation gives CSVTVGGSEQFF.

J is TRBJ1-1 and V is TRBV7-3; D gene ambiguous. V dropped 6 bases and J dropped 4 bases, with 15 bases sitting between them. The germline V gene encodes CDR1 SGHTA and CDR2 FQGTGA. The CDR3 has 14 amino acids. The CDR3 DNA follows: TGTGCCAGCAGATCCTCTGCTATTTCCACTGAAGCTTTCTTT. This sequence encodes CASRSSAISTEAFF.

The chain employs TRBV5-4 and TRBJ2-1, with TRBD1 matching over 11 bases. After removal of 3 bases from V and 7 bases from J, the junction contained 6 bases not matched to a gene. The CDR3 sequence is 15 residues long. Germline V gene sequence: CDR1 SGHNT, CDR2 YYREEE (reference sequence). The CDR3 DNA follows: TGTGCCAGCAGCTGGACAGGGGGCGCATGGAATGAGCAGTTCTTC. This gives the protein CASSWTGGAWNEQFF.